Listed below are T cell receptor delta chains from one sample, sequenced in a study of gammadelta T cells in human blood. With CATT, TCRdb re-called clones from the RT-PCR reads. Among roughly 2,000 delta-chain clones listed, less than 3.5% were seen once. Sequencing input: Vgamma9Vdelta2 gamma-delta T cells from fetal blood. These receptor sequences come from a human fetus. Both conserved end residues are trimmed from each CDR3. Part of the rows lack a size; the others show once, few, many or a class for expanded clones.

>TRDJ1|TRDV2|medium-sized
ACDTLGDTRTDKLI
>TRDJ3|TRDV2|medium-sized
ACDILGDTGSWDTRQMF
>TRDJ3|TRDV2|few
ACDTGDTRSWDTRQMF
>TRDJ3|TRDV2|few
ACDTGGFTRSWDTRQMF
>TRDJ3|TRDV2|medium-sized
ACDTWGTPSSWDTRQMF
>TRDJ3|TRDV2|medium-sized
ACDYWGIDSWDTRQMF
>TRDJ2|TRDV2|medium-sized
ACDTVLGDALTAQLF
>TRDJ3|TRDV2|few
ACDTVWGSSSWDTRQMF
>TRDJ3|TRDV2|medium-sized
ACDTAGGYSSWDTRQMF
>TRDJ3|TRDV2|.
ACDTLGESSWDTRQMF
>TRDJ1|TRDV2|medium-sized
ACDTVNLRGGYTDKLI
>TRDJ2|TRDV2|medium-sized
ACDKLGDTLTAQLF
>TRDJ3|TRDV2|medium-sized
ACDGLGDRSWDTRQMF
>TRDJ3|TRDV2|.
ACDTVLGAPFSWDTRQMF
>TRDJ2|TRDV2|medium-sized
ACDPVVGDTAQLF
>TRDJ3|TRDV2|medium-sized
ACDTVLGDPISWDTRQMF
>TRDJ3|TRDV2|medium-sized
ACDTFGGYSWDTRQMF
>TRDJ3|TRDV2|large
ACDTVLGSWDTRQMF
>TRDJ2|TRDV2|few
ACDTGILGDTAQLF
>TRDJ2|TRDV2|large
ACDTLGEPLTAQLF
>TRDJ2|TRDV2|.
ACDVLGGYPLTAQLF
>TRDJ3|TRDV2|medium-sized
ACDLLGDTSWDTRQMF
>TRDJ1|TRDV2|medium-sized
ACDILGDPDTDKLI
>TRDJ2|TRDV2|.
ACDLLGAPLTAQLF
>TRDJ3|TRDV2|medium-sized
ACDQLGSWDTRQMF
>TRDJ3|TRDV2|.
ACDSTGGYSWDTRQMF
>TRDJ3|TRDV2|medium-sized
ACDVVLGDTWDTRQMF
>TRDJ1|TRDV2|large
ACDILGTSQYTDKLI